One TCR beta chain is described in this entry. V lost 3 bases to trimming and J lost 1 base, with 13 bases between them. The length of the CDR3 is 15 residues. The V gene's germline CDR1 is GTSNPN and CDR2 SVGIG (reference sequence). These data are taken from a study of cytomegalovirus exposure and HLA in healthy donors. Across the whole study: Earlier work reported approximately 110 million unique TCR beta sequences from about 200 million T cells. Genetic ancestry analysis placed around 76% of the 410 or so donors that were genotyped in the Caucasian-associated cluster.

Primers for the PCR totalled 60 Vbeta and 13 Jbeta. The repertoire was sequenced with immunoSEQ multiplex PCR; TCRdb's copy has only in-frame clones and lacks some. Among some 150,000 clones listed, 75% to 80% were seen once. Healthy bone marrow donors formed the donor group. The sequence came from a male donor in good health and CMV-seronegative. The specimen was PBMCs. V gene TRBV30 combines with J gene TRBJ2-1, with D possibly being TRBD2 (6 bases). The DNA for the CDR3 is TGTGCCTGGAGCGGAGCCGGGGGATCCTACAATGAGCAGTTCTTC. It yields the protein CAWSGAGGSYNEQFF.